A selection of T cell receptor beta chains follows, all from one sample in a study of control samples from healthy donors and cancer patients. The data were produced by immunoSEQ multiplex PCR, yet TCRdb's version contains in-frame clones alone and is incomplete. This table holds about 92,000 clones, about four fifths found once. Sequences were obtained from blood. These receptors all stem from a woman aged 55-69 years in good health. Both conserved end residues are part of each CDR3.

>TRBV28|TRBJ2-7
CASSFPDRLGYEQYF
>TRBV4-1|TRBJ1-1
CASADLRTTEAFF
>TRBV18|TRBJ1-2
CASSPSQRNYGYTF
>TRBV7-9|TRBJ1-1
CASSLVQGGTEAFF
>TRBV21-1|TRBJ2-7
CASSNRPSYEQYF
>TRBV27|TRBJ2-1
CASKTGVGTGEQFF
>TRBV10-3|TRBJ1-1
CAISDIEEAFF
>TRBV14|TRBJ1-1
CASSQDRVGRAEAFF
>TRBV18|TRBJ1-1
CASSSGHLNTEAFF
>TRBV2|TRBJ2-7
CAIRTGGNEQYF
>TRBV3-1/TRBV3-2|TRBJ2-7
CASSQDLARTYEQYF
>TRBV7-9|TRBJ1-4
CASSLPQGAGEKLFF
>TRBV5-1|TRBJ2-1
CASSPGTSGRFYNEQFF
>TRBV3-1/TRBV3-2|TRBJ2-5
CASSQISRGVEGTQYF
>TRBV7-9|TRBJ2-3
CASSLEADTQYF
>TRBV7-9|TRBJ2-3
CASTAGGLSDTQYF
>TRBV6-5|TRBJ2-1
CASRKQGRQFF
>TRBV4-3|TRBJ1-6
CASSQEETGVNNSPLHF
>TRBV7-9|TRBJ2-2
CASSLRGSTGELFF
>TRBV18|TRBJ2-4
CASSPENIQYF
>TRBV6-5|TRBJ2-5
CASNLKLSEETQYF
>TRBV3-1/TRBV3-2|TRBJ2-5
CASSQFTGQETQYF
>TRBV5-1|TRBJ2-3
CASSLQRGSDTQYF
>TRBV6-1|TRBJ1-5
CASSEMSAGDQPQHF
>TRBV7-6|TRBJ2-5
CASSPRGGPQETQYF
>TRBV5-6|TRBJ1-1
CASSLGGLRASNTEAFF
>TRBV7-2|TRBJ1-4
CASSPQGRGATNEKLFF
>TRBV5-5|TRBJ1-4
CASSPRQGLNEKLFF
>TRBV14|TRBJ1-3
CASSQGGDREDTIYF
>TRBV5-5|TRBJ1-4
CASSLRRVGVGEKLFF
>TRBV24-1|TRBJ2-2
CATSDSTSSTGELFF
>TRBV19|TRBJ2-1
CASNPGRAGYNEQFF
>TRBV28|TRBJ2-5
CASSGRNQETQYF
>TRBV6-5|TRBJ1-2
CASRNRQGMKGYTF
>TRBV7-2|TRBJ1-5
CASDSGTGVVGNQPQHF
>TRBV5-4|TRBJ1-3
CASSVGTGSTTIYF
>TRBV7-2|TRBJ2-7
CASSNRDEQYF
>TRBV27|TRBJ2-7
CASSLSGVTYEQYF
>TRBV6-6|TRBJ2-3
CASSPRAGESTDTQYF
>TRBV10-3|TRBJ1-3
CAISADSGNTIYF
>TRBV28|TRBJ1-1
CASSSPGTRTEAFF
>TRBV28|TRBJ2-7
CASSLLLDEQYF
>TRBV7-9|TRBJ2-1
CASSPPSGRVNEQFF
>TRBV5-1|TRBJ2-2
CASSLSGLKTGELFF
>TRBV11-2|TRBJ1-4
CASSSQGGWNNEKLFF
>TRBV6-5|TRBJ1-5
CASSPYGGGLQPQHF
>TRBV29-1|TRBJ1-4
CSAKGGEKTVLFF
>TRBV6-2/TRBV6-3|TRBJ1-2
CASSSYTGGGYGYTF
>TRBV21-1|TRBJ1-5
CASSIFPPYSNQPQHF
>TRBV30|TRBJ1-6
CAWRKVGNSPLHF
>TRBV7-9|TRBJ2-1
CASSLDSGGKGEQFF